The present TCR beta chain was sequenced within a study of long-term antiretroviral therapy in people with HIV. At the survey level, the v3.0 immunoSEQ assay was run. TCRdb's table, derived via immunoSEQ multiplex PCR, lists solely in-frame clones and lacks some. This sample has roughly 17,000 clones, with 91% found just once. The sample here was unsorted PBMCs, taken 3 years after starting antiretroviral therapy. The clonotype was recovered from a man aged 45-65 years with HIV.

The CDR3, as DNA: TGCAGCGCCAGGGCACCAACCGGGGAGCTGTTTTTT. Translation gives CSARAPTGELFF. This sequence joins TRBV29-1 and TRBJ2-2, with TRBD1 as a possible D gene (5 bases). Trimming removed 7 bases from V and 5 bases from J, with 11 bases in between. The CDR3 runs to 12 residues. Germline values: CDR1 SQVTM, CDR2 ANQGSEA.